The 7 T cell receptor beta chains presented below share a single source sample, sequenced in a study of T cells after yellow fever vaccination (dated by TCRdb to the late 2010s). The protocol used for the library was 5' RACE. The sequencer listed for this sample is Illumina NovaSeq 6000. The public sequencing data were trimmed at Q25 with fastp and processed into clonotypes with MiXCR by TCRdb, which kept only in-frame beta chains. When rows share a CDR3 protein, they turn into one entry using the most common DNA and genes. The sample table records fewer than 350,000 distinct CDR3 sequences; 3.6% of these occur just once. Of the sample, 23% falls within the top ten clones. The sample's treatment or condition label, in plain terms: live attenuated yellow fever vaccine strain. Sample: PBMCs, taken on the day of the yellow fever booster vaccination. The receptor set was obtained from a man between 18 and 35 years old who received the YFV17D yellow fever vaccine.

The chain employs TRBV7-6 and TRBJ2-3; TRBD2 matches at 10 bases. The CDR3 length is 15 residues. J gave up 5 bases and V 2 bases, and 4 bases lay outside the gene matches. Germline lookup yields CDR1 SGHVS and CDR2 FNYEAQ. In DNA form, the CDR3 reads TGTGCCAGCAGCTTAAGGCTAGCGGGGGAAGATACGCAGTATTTT. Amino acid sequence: CASSLRLAGEDTQYF.

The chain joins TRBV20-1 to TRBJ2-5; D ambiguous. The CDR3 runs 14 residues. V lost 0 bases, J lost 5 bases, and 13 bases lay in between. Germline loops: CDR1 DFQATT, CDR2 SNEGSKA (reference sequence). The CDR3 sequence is CSARDRVVRETQYF. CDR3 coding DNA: TGCAGTGCTAGAGATCGAGTAGTTCGCGAGACCCAGTACTTC.

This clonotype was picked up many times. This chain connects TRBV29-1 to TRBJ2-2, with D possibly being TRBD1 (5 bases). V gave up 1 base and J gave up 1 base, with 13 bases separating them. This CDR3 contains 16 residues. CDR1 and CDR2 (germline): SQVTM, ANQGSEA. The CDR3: CSVEVPPTGNTGELFF. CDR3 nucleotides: TGCAGCGTTGAAGTGCCCCCCACAGGGAACACCGGGGAGCTGTTTTTT.

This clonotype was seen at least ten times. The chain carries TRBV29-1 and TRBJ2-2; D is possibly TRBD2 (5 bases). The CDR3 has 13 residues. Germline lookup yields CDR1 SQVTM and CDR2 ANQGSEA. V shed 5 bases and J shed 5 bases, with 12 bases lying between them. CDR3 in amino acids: CSVKRGPTGELFF. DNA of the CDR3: TGCAGCGTTAAAAGAGGGCCGACCGGGGAGCTGTTTTTT.

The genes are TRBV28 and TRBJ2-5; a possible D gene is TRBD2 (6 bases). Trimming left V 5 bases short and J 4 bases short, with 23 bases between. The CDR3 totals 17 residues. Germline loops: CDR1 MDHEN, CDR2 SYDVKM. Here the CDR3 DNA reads TGTGCCAGCAGTCCCCACCGCGGAGGGGCGGTCGTAGAGACCCAGTACTTC. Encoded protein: CASSPHRGGAVVETQYF.

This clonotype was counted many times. CDR3 nucleotide sequence: TGCGCCAGCAGCTTGGCCAGCATAAGGACCTCATCGGGGGGCAATGAGCAGTTCTTC. Translated, it gives CASSLASIRTSSGGNEQFF. The chain employs TRBV5-1 and TRBJ2-1, with 7 nucleotides matching TRBD2. V shed 0 bases, J shed 6 bases, and the junction held 18 bases outside the gene matches. Germline V lookup: CDR1 SGHRS, CDR2 YFSETQ. This CDR3 region has 19 residues.

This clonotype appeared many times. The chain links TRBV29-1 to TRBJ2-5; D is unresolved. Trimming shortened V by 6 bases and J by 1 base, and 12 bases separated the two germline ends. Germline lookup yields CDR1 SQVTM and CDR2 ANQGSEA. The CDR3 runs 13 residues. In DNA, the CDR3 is TGCAGCGTCGCCTGGACGGTCCAAGAGACCCAGTACTTC. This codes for CSVAWTVQETQYF.